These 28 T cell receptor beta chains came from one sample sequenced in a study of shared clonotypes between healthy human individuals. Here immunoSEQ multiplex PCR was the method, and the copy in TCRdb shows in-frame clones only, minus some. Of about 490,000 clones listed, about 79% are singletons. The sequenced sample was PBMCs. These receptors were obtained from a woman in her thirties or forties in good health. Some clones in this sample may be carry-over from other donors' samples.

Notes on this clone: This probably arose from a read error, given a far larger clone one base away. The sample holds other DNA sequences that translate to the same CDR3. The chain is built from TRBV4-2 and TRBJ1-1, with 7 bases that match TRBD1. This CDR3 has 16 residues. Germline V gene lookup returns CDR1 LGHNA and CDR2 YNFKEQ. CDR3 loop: CASSQASDRVNTEAFF. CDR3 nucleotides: TGTGCTAGCAGCCAAGCGTCTGACAGGGTGAACACTGAAGCTTTCTTT.

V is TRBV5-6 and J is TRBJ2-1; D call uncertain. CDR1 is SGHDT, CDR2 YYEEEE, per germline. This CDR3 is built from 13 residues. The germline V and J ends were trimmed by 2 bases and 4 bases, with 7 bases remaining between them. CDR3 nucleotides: TGTGCCAGCAGCTTTGAGACGTACAATGAGCAGTTCTTC. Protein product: CASSFETYNEQFF.

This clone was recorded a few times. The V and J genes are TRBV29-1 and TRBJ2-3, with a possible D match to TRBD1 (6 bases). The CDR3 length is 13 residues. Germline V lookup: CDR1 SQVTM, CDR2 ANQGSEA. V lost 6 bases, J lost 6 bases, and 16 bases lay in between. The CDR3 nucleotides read TGCAGCGTGGACCAAACCAGGGGTGATACGCAGTATTTT. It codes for CSVDQTRGDTQYF.

CDR3 sequence (DNA): TGTGCCAGCACCGGAGGGGGACAGGACTACGAGCAGTACTTC. This sequence encodes CASTGGGQDYEQYF. The V and J genes are TRBV2 and TRBJ2-7; TRBD1 aligns across 8 bases. The CDR3 covers 14 residues. CDR1 is SNHLY, CDR2 FYNNEI, per germline. Trimming at V came to 7 bases and at J to 3 bases, leaving 8 bases not matched to a gene. The variable domain in full, completed from reference TRBV2 and TRBJ2-7, reads EPEVTQTPSHQVTQMGQEVILRCVPISNHLYFYWYRQILGQKVEFLVSFYNNEISEKSEIFDDQFSVERPDGSNFTLKIRSTKLEDSAMYFCASTGGGQDYEQYFGPGTRLTVT.

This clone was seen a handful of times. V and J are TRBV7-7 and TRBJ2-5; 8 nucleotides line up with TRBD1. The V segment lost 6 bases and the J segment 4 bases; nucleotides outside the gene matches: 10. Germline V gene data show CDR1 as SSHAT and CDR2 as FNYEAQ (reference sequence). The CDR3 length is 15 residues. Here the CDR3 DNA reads TGTGCCAGCAGTCAAAACACAGGGGGTAGAGAGACCCAGTACTTC. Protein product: CASSQNTGGRETQYF.

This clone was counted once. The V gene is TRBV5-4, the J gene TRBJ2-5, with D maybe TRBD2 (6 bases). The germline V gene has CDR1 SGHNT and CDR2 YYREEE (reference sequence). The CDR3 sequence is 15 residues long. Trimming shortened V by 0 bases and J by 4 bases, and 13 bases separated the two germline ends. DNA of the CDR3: TGTGCCAGCAGCTTGGGTGTGGGGGGTCGAGAGACCCAGTACTTC. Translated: CASSLGVGGRETQYF. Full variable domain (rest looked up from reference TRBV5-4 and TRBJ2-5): ETGVTQSPTHLIKTRGQQVTLRCSSQSGHNTVSWYQQALGQGPQFIFQYYREEENGRGNFPPRFSGLQFPNYSSELNVNALELDDSALYLCASSLGVGGRETQYFGPGTRLLVL.

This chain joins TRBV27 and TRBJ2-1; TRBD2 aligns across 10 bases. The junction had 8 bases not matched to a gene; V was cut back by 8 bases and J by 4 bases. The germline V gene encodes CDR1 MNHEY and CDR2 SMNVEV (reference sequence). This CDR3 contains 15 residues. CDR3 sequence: CASGPRTSGYNEQFF. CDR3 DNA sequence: TGTGCCAGCGGTCCCCGGACTAGCGGATACAATGAGCAGTTCTTC.

The CDR3 spells CASSLMGLAGLVEQYF. CDR3 coding DNA: TGTGCCAGCAGTTTAATGGGACTAGCGGGATTGGTCGAGCAGTACTTC. The chain employs TRBV28 and TRBJ2-7; 13 bases are shared with TRBD2. V gave up 2 bases and J gave up 6 bases; unmatched junction bases: 7. Germline CDR1 and CDR2: MDHEN and SYDVKM. The CDR3 covers 16 residues.

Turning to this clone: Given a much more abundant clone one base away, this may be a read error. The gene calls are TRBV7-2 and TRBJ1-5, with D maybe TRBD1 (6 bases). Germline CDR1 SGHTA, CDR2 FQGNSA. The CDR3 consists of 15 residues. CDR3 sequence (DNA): TGTGCCAGCAGCTTAGAGGACAGCGCCTATCAGCCCCAGCAGTTT. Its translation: CASSLEDSAYQPQQF.

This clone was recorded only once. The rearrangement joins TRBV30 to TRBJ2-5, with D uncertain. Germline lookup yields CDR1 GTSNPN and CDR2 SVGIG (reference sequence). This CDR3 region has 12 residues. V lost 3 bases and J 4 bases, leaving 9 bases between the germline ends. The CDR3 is CAWRFPGETQYF. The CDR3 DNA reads TGTGCCTGGAGGTTTCCAGGAGAGACCCAGTACTTC.

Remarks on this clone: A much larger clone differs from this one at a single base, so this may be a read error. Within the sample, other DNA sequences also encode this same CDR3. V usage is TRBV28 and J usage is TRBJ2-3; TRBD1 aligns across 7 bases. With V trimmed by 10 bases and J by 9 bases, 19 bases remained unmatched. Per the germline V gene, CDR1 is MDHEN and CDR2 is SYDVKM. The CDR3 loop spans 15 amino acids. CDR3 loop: CATSSGQTYLDTQYF. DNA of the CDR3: TGTGCCACCAGCTCGGGACAGACATACCTGGACACGCAGTATTTT.

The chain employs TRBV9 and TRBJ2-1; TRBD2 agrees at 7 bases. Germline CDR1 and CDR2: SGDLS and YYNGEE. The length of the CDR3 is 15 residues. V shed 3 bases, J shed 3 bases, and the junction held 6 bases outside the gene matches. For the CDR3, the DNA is TGTGCCAGCAGCGCTACTAGCGCCTTCTACAATGAGCAGTTCTTC. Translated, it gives CASSATSAFYNEQFF. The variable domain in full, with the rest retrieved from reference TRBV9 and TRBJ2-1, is DSGVTQTPKHLITATGQRVTLRCSPRSGDLSVYWYQQSLDQGLQFLIQYYNGEERAKGNILERFSAQQFPDLHSELNLSSLELGDSALYFCASSATSAFYNEQFFGPGTRLTVL.

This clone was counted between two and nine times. In DNA, the CDR3 is TGTGCCAGTAGTCCCAGGGGCTCCTATCAGCCCCAGCATTTT. This gives the protein CASSPRGSYQPQHF. V is TRBV19 and J is TRBJ1-5; possible D gene TRBD1, 6 bases. Germline CDR1 is LNHDA and CDR2 is SQIVND (reference sequence). The germline V and J ends were trimmed by 5 bases and 5 bases, with 13 bases remaining between them. CDR3 length: 14 residues.

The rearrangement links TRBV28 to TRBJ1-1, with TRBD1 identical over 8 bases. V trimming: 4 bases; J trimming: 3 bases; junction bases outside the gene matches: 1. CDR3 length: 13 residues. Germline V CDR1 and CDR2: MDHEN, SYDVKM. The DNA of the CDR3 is TGTGCCAGCAGTTGGGGACAGGACACTGAAGCTTTCTTT. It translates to CASSWGQDTEAFF.

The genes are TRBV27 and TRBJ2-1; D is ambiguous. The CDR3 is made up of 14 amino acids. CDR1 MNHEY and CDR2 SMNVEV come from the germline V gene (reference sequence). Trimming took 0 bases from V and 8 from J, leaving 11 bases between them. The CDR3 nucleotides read TGTGCCAGCAGTTTATCTCTCACCCTGGATGAGCAGTTCTTC. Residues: CASSLSLTLDEQFF.

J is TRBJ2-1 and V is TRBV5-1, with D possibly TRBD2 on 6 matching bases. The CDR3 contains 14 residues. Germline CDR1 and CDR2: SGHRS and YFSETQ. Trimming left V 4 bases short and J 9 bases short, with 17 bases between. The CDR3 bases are TGCGCCAGCAGCACGCTGACTAGTGGCTCTGAGCAGTTCTTC. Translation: CASSTLTSGSEQFF.

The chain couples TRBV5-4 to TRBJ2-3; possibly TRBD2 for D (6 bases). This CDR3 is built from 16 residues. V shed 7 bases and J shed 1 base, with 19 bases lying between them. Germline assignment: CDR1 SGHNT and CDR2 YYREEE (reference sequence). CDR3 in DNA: TGTGCCAGCCTGCCTGCACCGGGACTGGGCACAGATACGCAGTATTTT. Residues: CASLPAPGLGTDTQYF.

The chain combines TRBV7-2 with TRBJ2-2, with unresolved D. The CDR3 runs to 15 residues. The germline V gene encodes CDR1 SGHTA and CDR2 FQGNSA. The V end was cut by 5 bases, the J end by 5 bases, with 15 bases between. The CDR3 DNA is TGTGCCAGCAGCCCTAGTGTGGGTTTAACCGGGGAGCTGTTTTTT. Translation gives CASSPSVGLTGELFF.

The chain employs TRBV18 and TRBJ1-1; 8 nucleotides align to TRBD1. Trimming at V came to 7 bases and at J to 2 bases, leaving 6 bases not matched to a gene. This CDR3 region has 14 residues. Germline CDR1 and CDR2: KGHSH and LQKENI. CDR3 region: CASFDDRGNTEAFF. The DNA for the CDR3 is TGTGCCAGCTTCGACGACAGGGGTAACACTGAAGCTTTCTTT.

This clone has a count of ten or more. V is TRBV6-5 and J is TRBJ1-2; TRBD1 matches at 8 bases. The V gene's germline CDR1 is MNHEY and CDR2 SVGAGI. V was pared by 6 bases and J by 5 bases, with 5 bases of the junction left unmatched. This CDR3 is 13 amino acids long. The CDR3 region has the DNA TGTGCCAGCAGCCCGGGACAGGATTATGGCTACACCTTC. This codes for CASSPGQDYGYTF.

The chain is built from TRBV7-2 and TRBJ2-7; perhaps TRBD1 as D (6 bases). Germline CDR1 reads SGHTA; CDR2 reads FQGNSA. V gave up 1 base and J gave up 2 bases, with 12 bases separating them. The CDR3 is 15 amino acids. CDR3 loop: CASSLGNRVAYEQYF. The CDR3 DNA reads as TGTGCCAGCAGCTTAGGAAACAGGGTCGCCTACGAGCAGTACTTC.

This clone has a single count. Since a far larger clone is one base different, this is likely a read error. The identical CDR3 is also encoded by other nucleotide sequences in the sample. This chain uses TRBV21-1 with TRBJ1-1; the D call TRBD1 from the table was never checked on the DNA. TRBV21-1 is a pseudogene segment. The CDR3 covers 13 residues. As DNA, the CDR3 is TGTGCCAGCAGCAAAGTTGACAACACTGAGGCTTTCTTT. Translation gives CASSKVDNTEAFF.

CDR3 bases: TGTGCCAGCGGACTAGCGGGAGGCGACGAGCAGTACTTC. Protein: CASGLAGGDEQYF. This rearrangement joins TRBV6-4 to TRBJ2-7, with 14 positions matching TRBD2. CDR1 is MRHNA and CDR2 is SNTAGT in the germline V gene. The CDR3 consists of 13 residues. Trimming took 8 bases from V and 5 from J; bases not matched to a gene: 2.

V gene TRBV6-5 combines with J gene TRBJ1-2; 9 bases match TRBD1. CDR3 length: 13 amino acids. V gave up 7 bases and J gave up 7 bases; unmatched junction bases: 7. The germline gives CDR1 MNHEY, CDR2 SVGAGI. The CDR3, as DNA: TGTGCCAGCAAATCGGGACAGGGTGGTGGCTACACCTTC. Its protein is CASKSGQGGGYTF.

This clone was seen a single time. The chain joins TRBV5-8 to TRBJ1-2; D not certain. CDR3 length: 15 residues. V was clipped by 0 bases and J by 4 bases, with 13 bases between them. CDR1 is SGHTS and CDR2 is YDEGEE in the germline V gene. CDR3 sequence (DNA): TGTGCCAGCAGCTTGGCTGGGATCGGTGGCTATGGCTACACCTTC. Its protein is CASSLAGIGGYGYTF.

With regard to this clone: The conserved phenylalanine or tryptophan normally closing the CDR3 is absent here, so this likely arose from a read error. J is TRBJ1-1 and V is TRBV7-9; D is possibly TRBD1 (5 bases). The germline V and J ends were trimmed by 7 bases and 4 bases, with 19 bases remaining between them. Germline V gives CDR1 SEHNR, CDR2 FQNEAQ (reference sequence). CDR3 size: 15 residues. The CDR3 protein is CASIQSGGLGTEAFL. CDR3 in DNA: TGTGCCAGCATACAAAGTGGGGGGTTGGGCACTGAAGCTTTCCTT.

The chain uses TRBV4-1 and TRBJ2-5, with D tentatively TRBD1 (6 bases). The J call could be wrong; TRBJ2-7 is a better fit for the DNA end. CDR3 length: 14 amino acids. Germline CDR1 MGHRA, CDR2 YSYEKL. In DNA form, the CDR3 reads TGCGCCAGCAGCCAAGAACGGCAGGGGTACGAGCAGTACTTC. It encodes CASSQERQGYEQYF.

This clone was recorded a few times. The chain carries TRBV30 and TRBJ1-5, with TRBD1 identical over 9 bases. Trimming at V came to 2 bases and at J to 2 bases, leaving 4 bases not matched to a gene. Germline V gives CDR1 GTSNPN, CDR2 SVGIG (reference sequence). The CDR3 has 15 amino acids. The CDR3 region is CAWSKTGGGNQPQHF. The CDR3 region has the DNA TGTGCCTGGAGTAAGACAGGGGGTGGCAATCAGCCCCAGCATTTT. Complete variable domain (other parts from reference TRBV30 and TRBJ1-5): SQTIHQWPATLVQPVGSPLSLECTVEGTSNPNLYWYRQAAGRGLQLLFYSVGIGQISSEVPQNLSASRPQDRQFILSSKKLLLSDSGFYLCAWSKTGGGNQPQHFGDGTRLSIL.